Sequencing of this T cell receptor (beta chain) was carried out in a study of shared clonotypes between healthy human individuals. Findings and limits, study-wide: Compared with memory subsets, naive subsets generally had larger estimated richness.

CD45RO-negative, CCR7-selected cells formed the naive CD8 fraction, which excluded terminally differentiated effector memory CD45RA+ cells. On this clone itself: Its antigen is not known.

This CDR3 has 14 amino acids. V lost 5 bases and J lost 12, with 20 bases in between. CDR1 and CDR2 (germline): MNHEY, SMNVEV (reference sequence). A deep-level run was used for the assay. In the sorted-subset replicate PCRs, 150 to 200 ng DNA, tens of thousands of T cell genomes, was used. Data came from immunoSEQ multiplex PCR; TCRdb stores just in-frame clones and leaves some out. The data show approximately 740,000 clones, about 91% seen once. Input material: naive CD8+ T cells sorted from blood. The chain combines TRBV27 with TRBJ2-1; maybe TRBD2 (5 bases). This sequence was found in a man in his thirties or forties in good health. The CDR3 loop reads CASSPLGRGSGQFF. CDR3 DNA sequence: TGTGCCAGCAGTCCCCTTGGTCGGGGATCTGGGCAGTTCTTC.